The T cell receptor (beta chain) described here comes from a study of metastatic and nonmetastatic thyroid tumors. Looking at the study overall: Malignant thyroid and benign thyroid patients provided blood and tumor or nodule tissue whose repertoires were compared.

All patients were untreated before thyroid surgery. The table lists this clone with many counts. Using MiXCR, TCRdb re-called clones from the PCR reads. The repertoire holds 5,000 to 7,000 clones, with around 30% as singletons. The receptor was derived from a female donor with papillary thyroid cancer or a benign thyroid nodule (not recorded which). Some clones in this sample may be carry-over from other donors' samples. The sequencing sample was made of tumor tissue.

CDR3 in amino acids: CASSLVGLGSGDTQYF. In DNA, the CDR3 is TGTGCCAGCAGCTTAGTGGGACTAGGATCAGGCGATACGCAGTATTTT. V is TRBV11-2 and J is TRBJ2-3; 8 nucleotides agree with TRBD2. The V gene's germline CDR1 is SGHAT and CDR2 FQNNGV. The CDR3 spans 16 residues. V lost 1 base to trimming and J lost 6 bases; unmatched junction nucleotides: 9.